The 10 T cell receptor beta chains given below trace back to one sample, sequenced in a study of STAT5B mutations in CD4+ large granular lymphocyte leukemia. Some clones are missing from TCRdb's copy, which holds only in-frame ones; the method was immunoSEQ multiplex PCR. There are 20,000 to 25,000 clones in the sample; roughly 80% occur only once, and about 4% lies in the top ten. The sequenced sample was CD4+ T cells from blood buffy coats. Receptors were obtained from a human donor in good health.

The genes are TRBV29-1 and TRBJ2-1; possibly TRBD1 for D (6 bases). The germline V and J ends were trimmed by 5 bases and 3 bases, with 11 bases remaining between them. This CDR3 is built from 13 residues. Germline CDR1 and CDR2: SQVTM and ANQGSEA. CDR3 sequence (DNA): TGCAGCGTTCGAGAACAGGGCTACAATGAGCAGTTCTTC. Translation: CSVREQGYNEQFF.

The rearrangement links TRBV7-2 to TRBJ2-4; TRBD1 matches at 9 bases. The CDR3 is 16 residues long. From germline, CDR1 is SGHTA and CDR2 FQGNSA. V dropped 5 bases and J dropped 1; count of bases not matched to a gene: 6. CDR3 region: CASSKGQGIAKNIQYF. In DNA form, the CDR3 reads TGTGCCAGCAGCAAGGGACAGGGTATCGCCAAAAACATTCAGTACTTC.

V is TRBV9 and J is TRBJ2-1, with 8 bases aligning to TRBD2. The CDR3 is 15 residues long. The V segment lost 3 bases and the J segment 4 bases; nucleotides outside the gene matches: 6. CDR1 and CDR2 from the germline V gene are SGDLS and YYNGEE. The CDR3 loop reads CASSDTSGVYNEQFF. The CDR3 region has the DNA TGTGCCAGCAGCGACACTAGCGGTGTATACAATGAGCAGTTCTTC.

The chain couples TRBV18 to TRBJ2-7; D is undetermined. CDR3 size: 15 residues. With 3 bases removed from V and 5 bases from J, the gap between germline ends came to 17 bases. Germline V gene lookup returns CDR1 KGHSH and CDR2 LQKENI. CDR3 DNA: TGTGCCAGCTCACCTCCCGAGACCCGAAAAAACGAGCAGTACTTC. Residues: CASSPPETRKNEQYF.

This sequence joins TRBV11-3 and TRBJ2-7; D gene unclear. The CDR3 has 13 residues. The V gene lost 4 bases and the J gene lost 7 bases, with 14 bases spanning the gap. Germline V lookup: CDR1 SGHNT, CDR2 YENEEA. CDR3 loop: CASSSTAFREQYF. CDR3 DNA sequence: TGTGCCAGCAGCTCAACAGCCTTCCGGGAGCAGTACTTC.

A single count supports this clone. The V gene is TRBV29-1, the J gene TRBJ1-5; 9 positions agree with TRBD1. The junction had 2 bases not matched to a gene; V was cut back by 7 bases and J by 4 bases. Germline values: CDR1 SQVTM, CDR2 ANQGSEA. The CDR3 is 12 residues long. The CDR3 here is CSAGTGNQPQHF. The DNA for the CDR3 is TGCAGCGCCGGGACAGGGAATCAGCCCCAGCATTTT.

This chain connects TRBV6-6 to TRBJ2-5, with 10 bases matching TRBD1. The V gene's germline CDR1 is MNHNY and CDR2 SVGAGI (reference sequence). This CDR3 spans 14 amino acids. V lost 6 bases, J lost 5 bases, and 6 bases stayed unmatched. The CDR3 DNA follows: TGTGCCAGCAGATCGACAGGGGGCGAGGAGACCCAGTACTTC. This translates into CASRSTGGEETQYF.

CDR3 loop: CASSYHHGDNYGYTF. The CDR3 DNA is TGTGCCAGCAGTTACCATCATGGGGACAACTATGGCTACACCTTC. This chain joins TRBV6-6 and TRBJ1-2, with D possibly being TRBD1 (5 bases). V was shortened by 2 bases and J by 2 bases, with 12 bases between the two germline ends. CDR1 and CDR2 (germline): MNHNY, SVGAGI (reference sequence). The CDR3 runs 15 residues.

This chain uses TRBV6-5 with TRBJ2-2, with D possibly TRBD2 on 6 matching bases. Germline V gene sequence: CDR1 MNHEY, CDR2 SVGAGI. Trimming pared 5 bases from V and 7 bases from J, leaving 17 bases between. The CDR3 contains 15 residues. The CDR3 protein is CASSQQGGVDGELFF. Here the CDR3 DNA reads TGTGCCAGCAGTCAACAAGGCGGGGTTGACGGGGAGCTGTTTTTT.

The rearrangement links TRBV30 to TRBJ2-3; 10 positions match TRBD2. V lost 5 bases to trimming and J lost 6 bases; unmatched junction nucleotides: 11. CDR3 length equals 15 residues. Germline CDR1 is GTSNPN and CDR2 is SVGIG (reference sequence). The CDR3 sequence is CAWDPPSGRIDTQYF. In nucleotides, the CDR3 is TGTGCCTGGGACCCCCCTAGCGGGAGAATCGATACGCAGTATTTT.